The present T cell receptor (beta chain) was sequenced within a study of Graves' ophthalmopathy and Graves' hyperthyroidism. Study at large: The stable label applied to hyperthyroidism with no ophthalmopathy within 18 months of follow-up.

As the template, RNA transcripts were used to amplify TCR beta CDR3 regions. In the first round, RT-PCR was carried out with HTBI primers, and a multiplex PCR formed the second round. TCRdb passed the multiplex PCR reads through MiXCR, listing each CDR3 protein once. The sample includes 580,000 or so distinct CDR3 sequences, just under 40% of them seen just once. With V trimmed by 0 bases and J by 3 bases, 11 bases remained unmatched. Germline CDR1 SGHRS, CDR2 YFSETQ. The CDR3 spans 17 residues. Findings and caveats of the study: Blood also harbored most expanded thyroid clonotypes above 0.001 frequency.

As diagnostic evidence, clinical symptoms, serum thyroxine, TRAb, thyroid ultrasound and orbital computed tomography were relied upon. This clonotype occurred a few times. Its antigen is unknown. The clonotype originates from an adult man with Graves' hyperthyroidism. The specimen sequenced was peripheral blood or thyroid tissue (not recorded which). J is TRBJ2-7 and V is TRBV5-1, with TRBD2 matching over 8 bases. In nucleotides, the CDR3 is TGCGCCAGCAGCTTGGCCTCTAGGAGCGGGGGTAGCTACGAGCAGTACTTC. As protein: CASSLASRSGGSYEQYF.